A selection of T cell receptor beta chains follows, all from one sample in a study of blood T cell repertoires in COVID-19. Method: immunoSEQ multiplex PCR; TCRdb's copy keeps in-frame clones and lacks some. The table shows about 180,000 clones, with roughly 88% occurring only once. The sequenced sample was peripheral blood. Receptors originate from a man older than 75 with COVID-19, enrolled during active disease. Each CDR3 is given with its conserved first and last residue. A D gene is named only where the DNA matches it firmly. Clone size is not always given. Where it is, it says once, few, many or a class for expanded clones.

cdr3_nt: TGTGCCAGTAGTAAGACAGGGAACCATGGCTACACCTTC; cdr3_aa: CASSKTGNHGYTF; j_call: TRBJ1-2; v_call: TRBV19; d_call: TRBD1; clone_size: NA
cdr3_nt: TGTGCCAGCATGGGGACAGCTAACTATGGCTACACCTTC; cdr3_aa: CASMGTANYGYTF; j_call: TRBJ1-2; v_call: TRBV2; d_call: TRBD1; clone_size: once
cdr3_nt: TGTGCCAGCAAGGGGTACACAGATACGCAGTATTTT; cdr3_aa: CASKGYTDTQYF; j_call: TRBJ2-3; v_call: TRBV28; d_call: NA; clone_size: NA
cdr3_nt: TGCGCCAGCAGCTTCCCGGGACAGGGGAACACTGAAGCTTTCTTT; cdr3_aa: CASSFPGQGNTEAFF; j_call: TRBJ1-1; v_call: TRBV5-1; d_call: TRBD1; clone_size: NA
cdr3_nt: TGTGCCAGCAGCGGAACCCGGGCAGATACGCAGTATTTT; cdr3_aa: CASSGTRADTQYF; j_call: TRBJ2-3; v_call: TRBV11-3; d_call: NA; clone_size: NA
cdr3_nt: TGTGCCAGCTCATACCGGGACAGGGGCAATGAGCAGTTCTTC; cdr3_aa: CASSYRDRGNEQFF; j_call: TRBJ2-1; v_call: TRBV18; d_call: TRBD1; clone_size: NA
cdr3_nt: TGTGCCAGCAGCTCCGACAAGTCTGGAAACACCATATATTTT; cdr3_aa: CASSSDKSGNTIYF; j_call: TRBJ1-3; v_call: TRBV7-6; d_call: NA; clone_size: NA
cdr3_nt: TGTGCCAGCAGCTTAGAGACAGGGATATGGACTGAAGCTTTCTTT; cdr3_aa: CASSLETGIWTEAFF; j_call: TRBJ1-1; v_call: TRBV7-2; d_call: TRBD1; clone_size: NA
cdr3_nt: TGTGCCAGCAGCGTAACAGGGGGTGGGTATGGCTACACCTTC; cdr3_aa: CASSVTGGGYGYTF; j_call: TRBJ1-2; v_call: TRBV9; d_call: TRBD1; clone_size: NA
cdr3_nt: TGTGCCAGCAGCTTAGATCTAGCGGGGAGGGAGGAGCAGTTCTTC; cdr3_aa: CASSLDLAGREEQFF; j_call: TRBJ2-1; v_call: TRBV11-2; d_call: TRBD2; clone_size: NA
cdr3_nt: TGTGCTAGTGGTTCGCGGAATCAGCCCCAGCATTTT; cdr3_aa: CASGSRNQPQHF; j_call: TRBJ1-5; v_call: TRBV12-5; d_call: NA; clone_size: NA
cdr3_nt: TGTGCCAGCAGTGAGAGGGGGTTAGGGGCCGGGGAGCTGTTTTTT; cdr3_aa: CASSERGLGAGELFF; j_call: TRBJ2-2; v_call: TRBV2; d_call: NA; clone_size: once
cdr3_nt: TGCGCCAGCAGCTTGGACCAGGGTAGGGCCGGGGAGCTGTTTTTT; cdr3_aa: CASSLDQGRAGELFF; j_call: TRBJ2-2; v_call: TRBV5-1; d_call: NA; clone_size: NA
cdr3_nt: TGTGCCAGCAGCTTTAACAGCCGAGGGACTAATGAAAAACTGTTTTTT; cdr3_aa: CASSFNSRGTNEKLFF; j_call: TRBJ1-4; v_call: TRBV11-3; d_call: NA; clone_size: NA
cdr3_nt: TGTGCCAGCAGCATGGACAGGTCTGGAAACACCATATATTTT; cdr3_aa: CASSMDRSGNTIYF; j_call: TRBJ1-3; v_call: TRBV7-9; d_call: TRBD1; clone_size: NA
cdr3_nt: TGTGCCAGCAGATTTGACAGGCTAACTCTGAACACTGAAGCTTTCTTT; cdr3_aa: CASRFDRLTLNTEAFF; j_call: TRBJ1-1; v_call: TRBV7-2; d_call: NA; clone_size: NA
cdr3_nt: TGTGCCAGCAGTCCTCTAGCGGGGGGAGAGACCCAGTACTTC; cdr3_aa: CASSPLAGGETQYF; j_call: TRBJ2-5; v_call: TRBV28; d_call: TRBD2; clone_size: once
cdr3_nt: TGTGCCAGCTCACCCGTTGACAGGGCGGGATATGAAAAACTGTTTTTT; cdr3_aa: CASSPVDRAGYEKLFF; j_call: TRBJ1-4; v_call: TRBV18; d_call: TRBD1; clone_size: NA
cdr3_nt: TGTGCCAGCAGTGAAGAGACAGCCGGCTACACCTTC; cdr3_aa: CASSEETAGYTF; j_call: TRBJ1-2; v_call: TRBV2; d_call: NA; clone_size: many
cdr3_nt: TGTGCCAGCAGCCCCACCACATTATTCAGAGGTGGAAACACCATATATTTT; cdr3_aa: CASSPTTLFRGGNTIYF; j_call: TRBJ1-3; v_call: TRBV7-9; d_call: NA; clone_size: NA
cdr3_nt: TGTGCCAGCAGCCTCCAACAGGGCCGCACTGAAGCTTTCTTT; cdr3_aa: CASSLQQGRTEAFF; j_call: TRBJ1-1; v_call: TRBV3-1/TRBV3-2; d_call: NA; clone_size: NA
cdr3_nt: TGTGCCAGCAGTTCGGACAGGGATCGGAATACGCAGTATTTT; cdr3_aa: CASSSDRDRNTQYF; j_call: TRBJ2-3; v_call: TRBV2; d_call: TRBD1; clone_size: NA
cdr3_nt: TGTGCCAGTAGTCTTTACGGGACAGGGCGTATGGATACGCAGTATTTT; cdr3_aa: CASSLYGTGRMDTQYF; j_call: TRBJ2-3; v_call: TRBV19; d_call: TRBD1; clone_size: NA
cdr3_nt: TGTGCCAGCAGCTTGGGACTAGCGGGGGGTAGCACAGATACGCAGTATTTT; cdr3_aa: CASSLGLAGGSTDTQYF; j_call: TRBJ2-3; v_call: TRBV5-4; d_call: TRBD2; clone_size: NA
cdr3_nt: TGTGCCAGCAGCTTAAGCCTAGCGGGGGGAGGTACCCAGTACTTC; cdr3_aa: CASSLSLAGGGTQYF; j_call: TRBJ2-5; v_call: TRBV7-3; d_call: TRBD2; clone_size: NA
cdr3_nt: TGCGCCAGCAGCACGAATGCACAGGGGGGATCTGACACTGAAGCTTTCTTT; cdr3_aa: CASSTNAQGGSDTEAFF; j_call: TRBJ1-1; v_call: TRBV5-1; d_call: TRBD1; clone_size: few
cdr3_nt: TGTGCCAGCAGTTCCGACCCGAGAACAGGGATGGAGACCCAGTACTTC; cdr3_aa: CASSSDPRTGMETQYF; j_call: TRBJ2-5; v_call: TRBV27; d_call: NA; clone_size: NA
cdr3_nt: TGTGCCACCAGCGATGGACAGGGGAAGGGAGCTAACTATGGCTACACCTTC; cdr3_aa: CATSDGQGKGANYGYTF; j_call: TRBJ1-2; v_call: TRBV24-1; d_call: TRBD1; clone_size: NA
cdr3_nt: TGTGCCAGCAGAATAGGAGCCAGGAACACCGGGGAGCTGTTTTTT; cdr3_aa: CASRIGARNTGELFF; j_call: TRBJ2-2; v_call: TRBV6-5; d_call: NA; clone_size: NA
cdr3_nt: TGTGCCAGCAGCTTTAGGGACAGGAAATACAATGAGCAGTTCTTC; cdr3_aa: CASSFRDRKYNEQFF; j_call: TRBJ2-1; v_call: TRBV7-2; d_call: TRBD1; clone_size: NA
cdr3_nt: TGTGCCAGCAAACAGTTACGAACGTCCTATAATTCACCCCTCCACTTT; cdr3_aa: CASKQLRTSYNSPLHF; j_call: TRBJ1-6; v_call: TRBV27; d_call: NA; clone_size: NA
cdr3_nt: TGTGCCAGCAGTTACTCGACAGGGCATAATTCACCCCTCCACTTT; cdr3_aa: CASSYSTGHNSPLHF; j_call: TRBJ1-6; v_call: TRBV6-5; d_call: TRBD1; clone_size: NA